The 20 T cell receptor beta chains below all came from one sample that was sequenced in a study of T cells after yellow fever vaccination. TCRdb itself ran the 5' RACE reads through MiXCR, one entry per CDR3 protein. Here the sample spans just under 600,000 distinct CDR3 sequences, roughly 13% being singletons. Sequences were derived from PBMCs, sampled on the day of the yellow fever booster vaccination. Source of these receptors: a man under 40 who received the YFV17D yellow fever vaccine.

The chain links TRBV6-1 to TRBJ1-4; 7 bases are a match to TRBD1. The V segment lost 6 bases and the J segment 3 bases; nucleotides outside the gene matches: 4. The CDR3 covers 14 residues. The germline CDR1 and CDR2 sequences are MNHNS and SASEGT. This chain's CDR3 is CASRRGLANEKLFF. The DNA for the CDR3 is TGTGCCAGCAGAAGGGGGCTTGCTAATGAAAAACTGTTTTTT.

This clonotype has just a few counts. CDR3 DNA: TGTGCCAGCAGTTACTGGCTGTATAGCAATCAGCCCCAGCATTTT. Its protein product is CASSYWLYSNQPQHF. The rearrangement joins TRBV6-2 or TRBV6-3 to TRBJ1-5; D remains ambiguous. V was pared by 1 base and J by 0 bases, with 7 bases between. The CDR3 runs to 15 residues. The germline V gene encodes CDR1 MNHEY and CDR2 SVGEGT.

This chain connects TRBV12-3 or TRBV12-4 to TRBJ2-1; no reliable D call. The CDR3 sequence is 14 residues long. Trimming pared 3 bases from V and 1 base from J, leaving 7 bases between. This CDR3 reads CASSFGPSYNEQFF. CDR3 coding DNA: TGTGCCAGCAGTTTTGGACCTTCCTACAATGAGCAGTTCTTC.

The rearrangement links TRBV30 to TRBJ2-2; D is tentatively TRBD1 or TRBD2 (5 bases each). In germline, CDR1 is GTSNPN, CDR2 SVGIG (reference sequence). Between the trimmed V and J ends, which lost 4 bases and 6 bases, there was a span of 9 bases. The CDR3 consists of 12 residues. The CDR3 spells CAWNRGAGELFF. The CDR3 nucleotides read TGTGCCTGGAATAGAGGGGCCGGGGAGCTGTTTTTT.

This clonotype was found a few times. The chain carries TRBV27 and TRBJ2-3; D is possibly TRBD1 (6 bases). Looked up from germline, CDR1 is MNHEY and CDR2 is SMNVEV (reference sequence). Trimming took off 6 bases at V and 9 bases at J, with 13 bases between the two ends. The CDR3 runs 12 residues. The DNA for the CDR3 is TGTGCCAGCAGCGAACAGGGTGCAACGCAGTATTTT. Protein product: CASSEQGATQYF.

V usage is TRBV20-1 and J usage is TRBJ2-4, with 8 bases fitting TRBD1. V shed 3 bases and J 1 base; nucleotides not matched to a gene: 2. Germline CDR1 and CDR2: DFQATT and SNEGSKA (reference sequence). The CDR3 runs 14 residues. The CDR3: CSASGDRAKNIQYF. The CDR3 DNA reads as TGCAGTGCTAGCGGGGACAGGGCCAAAAACATTCAGTACTTC.

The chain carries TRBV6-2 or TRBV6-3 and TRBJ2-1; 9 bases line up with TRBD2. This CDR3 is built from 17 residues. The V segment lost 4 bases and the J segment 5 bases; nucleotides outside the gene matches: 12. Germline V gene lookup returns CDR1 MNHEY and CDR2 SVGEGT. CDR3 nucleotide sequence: TGTGCCAGCAGTTTTCATCGAAGCGGGAGGTCCCACAATGAGCAGTTCTTC. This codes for CASSFHRSGRSHNEQFF.

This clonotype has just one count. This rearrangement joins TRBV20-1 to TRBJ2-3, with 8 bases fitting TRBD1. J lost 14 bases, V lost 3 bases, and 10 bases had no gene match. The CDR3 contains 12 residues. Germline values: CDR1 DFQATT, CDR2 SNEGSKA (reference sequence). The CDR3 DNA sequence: TGCAGTGCTAGTCCCCAGGGGGCGAATCGGTATTTT. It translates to CSASPQGANRYF.

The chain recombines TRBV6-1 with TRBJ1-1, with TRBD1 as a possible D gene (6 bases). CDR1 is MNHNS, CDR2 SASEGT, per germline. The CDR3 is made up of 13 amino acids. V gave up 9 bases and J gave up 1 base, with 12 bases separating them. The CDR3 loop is CASRGHANTEAFF. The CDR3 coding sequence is TGTGCCAGTAGGGGACACGCGAACACTGAAGCTTTCTTT.

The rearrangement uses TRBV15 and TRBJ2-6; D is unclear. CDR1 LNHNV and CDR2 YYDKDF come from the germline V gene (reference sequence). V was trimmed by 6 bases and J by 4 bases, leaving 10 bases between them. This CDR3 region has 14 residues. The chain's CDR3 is CATSMGSGANVLTF. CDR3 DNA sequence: TGTGCCACCAGTATGGGTAGCGGGGCCAACGTCCTGACTTTC.

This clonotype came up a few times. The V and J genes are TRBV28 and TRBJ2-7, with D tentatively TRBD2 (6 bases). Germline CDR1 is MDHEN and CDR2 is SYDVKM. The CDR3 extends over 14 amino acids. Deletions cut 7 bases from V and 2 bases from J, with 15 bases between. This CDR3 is CASNRLAPTYEQYF. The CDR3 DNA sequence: TGTGCCAGCAACCGGCTAGCGCCTACCTACGAGCAGTACTTC.

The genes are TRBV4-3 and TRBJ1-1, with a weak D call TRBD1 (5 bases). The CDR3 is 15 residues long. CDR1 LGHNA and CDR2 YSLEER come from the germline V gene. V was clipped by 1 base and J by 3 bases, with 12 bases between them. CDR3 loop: CASSQGGWGDTEAFF. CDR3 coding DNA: TGCGCCAGCAGCCAAGGGGGCTGGGGAGACACTGAAGCTTTCTTT.

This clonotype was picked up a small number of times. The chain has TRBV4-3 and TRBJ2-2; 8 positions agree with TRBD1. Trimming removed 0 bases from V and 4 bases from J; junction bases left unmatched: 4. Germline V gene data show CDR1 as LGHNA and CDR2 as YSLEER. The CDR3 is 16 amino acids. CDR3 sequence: CASSQETGDSTGELFF. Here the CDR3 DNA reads TGCGCCAGCAGCCAAGAGACAGGGGATAGCACCGGGGAGCTGTTTTTT.

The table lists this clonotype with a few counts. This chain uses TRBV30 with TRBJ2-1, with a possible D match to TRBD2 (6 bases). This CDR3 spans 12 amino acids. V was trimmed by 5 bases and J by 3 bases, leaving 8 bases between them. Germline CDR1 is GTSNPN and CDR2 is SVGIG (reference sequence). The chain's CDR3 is CAWGGNYNEQFF. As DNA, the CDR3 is TGTGCCTGGGGGGGGAACTACAATGAGCAGTTCTTC. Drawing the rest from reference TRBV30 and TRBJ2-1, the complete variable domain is SQTIHQWPATLVQPVGSPLSLECTVEGTSNPNLYWYRQAAGRGLQLLFYSVGIGQISSEVPQNLSASRPQDRQFILSSKKLLLSDSGFYLCAWGGNYNEQFFGPGTRLTVL.

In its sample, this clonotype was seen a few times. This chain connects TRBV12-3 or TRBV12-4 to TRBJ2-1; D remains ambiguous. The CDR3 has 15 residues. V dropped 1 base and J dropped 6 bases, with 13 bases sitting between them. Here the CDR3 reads CASSLGLLPSNEQFF. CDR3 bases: TGTGCCAGCAGTTTAGGGCTACTTCCTAGCAATGAGCAGTTCTTC.

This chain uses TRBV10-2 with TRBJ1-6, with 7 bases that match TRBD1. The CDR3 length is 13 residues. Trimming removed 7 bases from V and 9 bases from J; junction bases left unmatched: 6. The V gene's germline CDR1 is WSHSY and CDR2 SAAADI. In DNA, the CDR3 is TGCGCCAGCAACTTGGACAGGTCTTCACCCCTCCACTTT. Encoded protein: CASNLDRSSPLHF.

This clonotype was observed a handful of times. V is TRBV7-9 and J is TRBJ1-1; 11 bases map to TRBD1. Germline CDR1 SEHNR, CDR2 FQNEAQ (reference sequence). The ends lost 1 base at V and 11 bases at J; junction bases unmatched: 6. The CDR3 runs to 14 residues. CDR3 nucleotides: TGTGCCAGCAGCTTAGAGGGACAGGGGGTAGCGGCTTTCTTT. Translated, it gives CASSLEGQGVAAFF.

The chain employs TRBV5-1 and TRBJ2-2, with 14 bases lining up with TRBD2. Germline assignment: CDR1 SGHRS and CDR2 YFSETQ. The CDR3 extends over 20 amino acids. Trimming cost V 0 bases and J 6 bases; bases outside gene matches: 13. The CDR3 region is CASSLAGTSGSLKSAGELFF. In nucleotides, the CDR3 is TGCGCCAGCAGCTTGGCCGGGACTAGCGGGAGTCTCAAATCGGCCGGGGAGCTGTTTTTT.

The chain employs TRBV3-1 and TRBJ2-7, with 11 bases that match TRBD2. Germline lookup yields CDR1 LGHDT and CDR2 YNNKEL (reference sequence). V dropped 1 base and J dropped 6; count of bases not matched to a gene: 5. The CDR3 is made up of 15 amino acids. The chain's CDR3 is CASSQVGTSGSEQYF. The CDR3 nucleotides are TGTGCCAGCAGCCAAGTTGGAACTAGCGGGAGCGAGCAGTACTTC.

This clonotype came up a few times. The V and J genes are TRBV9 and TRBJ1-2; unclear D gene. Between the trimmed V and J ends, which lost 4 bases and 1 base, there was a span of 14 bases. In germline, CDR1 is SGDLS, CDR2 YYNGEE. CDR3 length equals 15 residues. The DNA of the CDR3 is TGTGCCAGCAGCCCGAGGACGGAGAATAACTATGGCTACACCTTC. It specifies CASSPRTENNYGYTF. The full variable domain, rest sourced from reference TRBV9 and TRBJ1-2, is DSGVTQTPKHLITATGQRVTLRCSPRSGDLSVYWYQQSLDQGLQFLIQYYNGEERAKGNILERFSAQQFPDLHSELNLSSLELGDSALYFCASSPRTENNYGYTFGSGTRLTVV.